A selection of T cell receptor beta chains follows, all from one sample in a study of T cell responses to AZD1222 COVID-19 vaccine. Repertoires were generated with immunoSEQ multiplex PCR, while TCRdb's copy carries only in-frame clones and drops some. Here the sample spans some 120,000 clones, 75% to 90% being singletons. The source was peripheral blood, collected 28 days after the second AZD1222 dose. The receptor set was obtained from an adult who received the AZD1222 COVID-19 vaccine. CDR3s include the opening cysteine and the closing phenylalanine or tryptophan. A D gene is named only where the DNA matches it firmly. The size field is filled for only some rows; it gives once, few, many or a size class.

many | TRBJ2-7 | TRBV19 | 15 | . | CASSKTGGSWDEQYF | TGTGCCAGTAGTAAAACAGGAGGCTCCTGGGACGAGCAGTACTTC
. | TRBJ2-7 | TRBV12-3/TRBV12-4 | 12 | . | CASSQSGYEQYF | TGTGCCAGCAGCCAAAGTGGCTACGAGCAGTACTTC
. | TRBJ1-2 | TRBV7-2 | 14 | . | CASSPRVGDSGYTF | TGTGCCAGCAGCCCACGCGTGGGGGATAGTGGCTACACCTTC
once | TRBJ1-6 | TRBV30 | 13 | . | CAWDARGGSPLHF | TGTGCCTGGGACGCGAGGGGCGGTTCACCCCTCCACTTT
. | TRBJ1-5 | TRBV2 | 14 | . | CASSENQGLEPQHF | TGTGCCAGCAGTGAAAATCAGGGCCTTGAGCCCCAGCATTTT
. | TRBJ2-7 | TRBV10-1 | 18 | TRBD1 | CASSNLSKGQASSYEQYF | TGCGCCAGCAGTAACCTTTCGAAAGGACAGGCGAGCTCCTACGAGCAGTACTTC
. | TRBJ1-2 | TRBV7-2 | 14 | . | CASSAAGYGYGYTF | TGTGCCAGCAGCGCGGCAGGGTACGGATATGGCTACACCTTC
. | TRBJ2-3 | TRBV5-1 | 13 | . | CASSLFITDTQYF | TGCGCCAGCAGCTTATTTATCACAGATACGCAGTATTTT
medium-sized | TRBJ1-1 | TRBV28 | 18 | . | CASSQLNIRTSQNTEAFF | TGTGCCAGCAGCCAACTAAACATCCGAACAAGCCAGAACACTGAAGCTTTCTTT
. | TRBJ2-6 | TRBV9 | 15 | . | CASSVTESGANVLTF | TGTGCCAGCAGCGTGACAGAATCTGGGGCCAACGTCCTGACTTTC
once | TRBJ2-7 | TRBV6-5 | 13 | TRBD1 | CASSWAGGYEQYF | TGTGCCAGCAGTTGGGCAGGGGGCTACGAGCAGTACTTC
once | TRBJ2-2 | TRBV6-5 | 15 | TRBD1 | CASSWTGGTTGELFF | TGTGCCAGCAGCTGGACAGGGGGAACCACCGGGGAGCTGTTTTTT
many | TRBJ2-3 | TRBV12-3/TRBV12-4 | 13 | . | CASSFPVADTQYF | TGTGCCAGCAGTTTTCCGGTCGCAGATACGCAGTATTTT
. | TRBJ1-2 | TRBV4-2 | 15 | . | CASSQDAPPPDGYTF | TGTGCCAGCAGCCAAGATGCCCCACCGCCCGATGGCTACACCTTC
. | TRBJ1-1 | TRBV12-3/TRBV12-4 | 13 | TRBD1 | CASSLRDRAQAFF | TGTGCCAGCAGTTTAAGGGACAGGGCCCAAGCTTTCTTT
. | TRBJ2-1 | TRBV27 | 14 | . | CASSLLASYNEQFF | TGTGCCAGCAGTCTCCTTGCATCCTACAATGAGCAGTTCTTC
once | TRBJ1-2 | TRBV18 | 16 | . | CASSPPSLGTSYGYTF | TGTGCCAGCTCACCACCCTCGCTCGGGACATCCTATGGCTACACCTTC
. | TRBJ2-7 | TRBV5-4 | 16 | . | CASSPSGVRGTYEQYF | TGTGCCAGCAGCCCGAGTGGGGTGAGGGGCACCTACGAGCAGTACTTC
. | TRBJ1-1 | TRBV24-1 | 13 | . | CATSDQGYTEAFF | TGTGCCACCAGTGATCAGGGGTACACTGAAGCTTTCTTT
. | TRBJ2-7 | TRBV4-3 | 15 | . | CASSHQQGEPYEQYF | TGCGCCAGCAGCCATCAACAGGGTGAGCCCTACGAGCAGTACTTC
. | TRBJ1-1 | TRBV6-5 | 14 | . | CASSPRTGNTEAFF | TGTGCCAGCAGCCCGCGGACGGGGAACACTGAAGCTTTCTTT
few | TRBJ1-2 | TRBV7-2 | 17 | TRBD1 | CASSPRILQQGGSGYTF | TGTGCCAGCAGCCCGAGAATCCTTCAACAGGGGGGTAGTGGCTACACCTTC
. | TRBJ2-7 | TRBV5-4 | 14 | TRBD1 | CASSRTGNSYEQYF | TGTGCCAGCAGCAGGACAGGGAACTCCTACGAGCAGTACTTC
. | TRBJ2-2 | TRBV11-2 | 18 | . | CASSHTRGLRGAAGELFF | TGTGCCAGCAGCCACACCCGGGGATTGCGAGGGGCGGCCGGGGAGCTGTTTTTT
. | TRBJ1-6 | TRBV30 | 16 | TRBD1 | CAWSGRGQGFYSPLHF | TGTGCCTGGAGTGGGAGAGGACAGGGATTTTATTCACCCCTCCACTTT
. | TRBJ1-1 | TRBV28 | 13 | . | CASSGGEGAEAFF | TGTGCCAGCAGCGGGGGTGAGGGGGCTGAAGCTTTCTTT
. | TRBJ1-3 | TRBV3-1/TRBV3-2 | 16 | . | CASSQAGTLAGNTIYF | TGTGCCAGCAGCCAAGCAGGAACGTTGGCTGGAAACACCATATATTTT
. | TRBJ1-4 | TRBV5-1 | 14 | . | CASSRGRANEKLFF | TGCGCCAGCAGCAGGGGCAGGGCTAATGAAAAACTGTTTTTT
. | TRBJ2-3 | TRBV11-2 | 15 | TRBD1 | CASSRTGKSTDTQYF | TGTGCCAGCAGCCGGACAGGGAAGAGCACAGATACGCAGTATTTT
once | TRBJ1-3 | TRBV21-1 | 17 | . | CASSKVGTGQVAVTIYF | TGTGCCAGCAGCAAAGTGGGTACGGGACAGGTCGCCGTCACCATATATTTT
. | TRBJ1-1 | TRBV7-3 | 14 | . | CASSLDQGNTEAFF | TGTGCCAGCAGCTTGGACCAGGGGAACACTGAAGCTTTCTTT
once | TRBJ1-5 | TRBV11-3 | 15 | . | CASSLRRGCNQPQHF | TGTGCCAGCAGCTTAAGACGGGGCTGTAATCAGCCCCAGCATTTT
. | TRBJ1-5 | TRBV6-2/TRBV6-3 | 14 | . | CASSRALSNQPQHF | TGTGCCAGCAGTCGCGCCCTAAGCAATCAGCCCCAGCATTTT
. | TRBJ1-3 | TRBV19 | 15 | . | CASRRASNSGNTIYF | TGTGCCAGTAGGCGGGCATCTAACTCTGGAAACACCATATATTTT
. | TRBJ1-3 | TRBV19 | 16 | . | CASSFRDLESGNTIYF | TGTGCCAGTAGTTTCCGGGACTTAGAATCTGGAAACACCATATATTTT
. | TRBJ2-5 | TRBV6-1 | 16 | TRBD2 | CASSGSTSGPFETQYF | TGTGCCAGCAGTGGGTCGACTAGCGGACCTTTCGAGACCCAGTACTTC
. | TRBJ1-2 | TRBV7-9 | 16 | TRBD1 | CASSFPHQQGAYGYTF | TGTGCCAGCAGCTTCCCCCACCAACAGGGGGCGTATGGCTACACCTTC
. | TRBJ1-2 | TRBV6-5 | 14 | . | CASSYSGHNYGYTF | TGTGCCAGCAGTTACTCGGGTCATAACTATGGCTACACCTTC
. | TRBJ2-3 | TRBV6-5 | 12 | TRBD1 | CASGQGPNTQYF | TGTGCGAGTGGACAGGGTCCGAATACGCAGTATTTT
. | TRBJ1-6 | TRBV10-3 | 14 | . | CAISETGTNSPLHF | TGTGCCATCAGTGAGACAGGCACTAATTCACCCCTCCACTTT
. | TRBJ1-6 | TRBV3-1/TRBV3-2 | 18 | . | CASSQGVIVQAKNSPLHF | TGTGCCAGCAGCCAAGGTGTCATAGTCCAGGCAAAAAATTCACCCCTCCACTTT
. | TRBJ1-2 | TRBV14 | 13 | . | CASSTSTGRGYTF | TGTGCCAGCAGCACCAGCACAGGGCGAGGCTACACCTTC
. | TRBJ1-2 | TRBV5-5 | 13 | . | CASSLGGREGYTF | TGTGCCAGCAGCTTGGGCGGCAGGGAGGGCTACACCTTC
. | TRBJ1-1 | TRBV27 | 17 | . | CASSLPPQGLGNTEAFF | TGTGCCAGCAGCTTACCCCCCCAGGGATTAGGAAACACTGAAGCTTTCTTT
once | TRBJ1-2 | TRBV6-5 | 15 | . | CASSYSWTANYGYTF | TGTGCCAGCAGTTACTCATGGACAGCTAACTATGGCTACACCTTC
. | TRBJ2-3 | TRBV11-2 | 17 | . | CASRHSSQGRGRDTQYF | TGTGCCAGCAGACACTCATCCCAGGGTCGGGGGAGAGATACGCAGTATTTT
. | TRBJ1-1 | TRBV7-2 | 14 | . | CASNLTPGNTEAFF | TGTGCCAGCAACCTAACCCCGGGGAACACTGAAGCTTTCTTT
. | TRBJ2-1 | TRBV7-3 | 13 | TRBD2 | CASSAGVGNEQFF | TGTGCCAGCAGCGCGGGGGTGGGCAATGAGCAGTTCTTC
. | TRBJ2-5 | TRBV9 | 15 | TRBD1 | CASSYRDREVETQYF | TGTGCCAGCAGCTACCGGGACAGGGAGGTGGAGACCCAGTACTTC
once | TRBJ1-6 | TRBV6-4 | 14 | . | CASSDSDGNSPLHF | TGTGCCAGCAGTGACTCGGACGGGAATTCACCCCTCCACTTT
. | TRBJ1-2 | TRBV5-1 | 15 | . | CASSLVVDSAYGYTF | TGCGCCAGCAGCTTGGTGGTGGACTCGGCATATGGCTACACCTTC
. | TRBJ2-4 | TRBV14 | 15 | TRBD2 | CASSQEGRAFDIQYF | TGTGCCAGCAGCCAAGAGGGGAGGGCGTTTGACATTCAGTACTTC
once | TRBJ1-1 | TRBV6-5 | 15 | . | CASSGGIGAHTEAFF | TGTGCCAGCTCGGGGGGTATCGGGGCGCACACTGAAGCTTTCTTT
once | TRBJ1-1 | TRBV6-5 | 14 | . | CASSSDGQNTEAFF | TGTGCCAGCAGTTCGGACGGGCAGAACACTGAAGCTTTCTTT
. | TRBJ2-7 | TRBV4-2 | 18 | TRBD2 | CASSQELAGGASSYEQYF | TGTGCCAGCAGCCAAGAACTAGCGGGGGGTGCGAGCTCCTACGAGCAGTACTTC
few | TRBJ2-1 | TRBV9 | 16 | TRBD2 | CASSVATWRGGNEQFF | TGTGCCAGCAGCGTAGCTACATGGCGGGGGGGCAATGAGCAGTTCTTC
. | TRBJ1-1 | TRBV2 | 14 | . | CASSEDGVFTEAFF | TGTGCCAGCAGTGAAGATGGTGTGTTCACTGAAGCTTTCTTT
. | TRBJ1-2 | TRBV7-2 | 11 | . | CASSYRVGYTF | TGTGCCAGCAGTTACAGGGTTGGCTACACCTTC
few | TRBJ2-1 | TRBV6-2/TRBV6-3 | 16 | . | CASSLRNRRNSDEQFF | TGTGCCAGCAGTCTTAGGAACAGGCGGAACAGCGATGAGCAGTTCTTC